Listed here are 26 T cell receptor beta chains from one sample, sequenced in a study of post-analysis software for immune sequencing data. cDNA libraries of TCR beta carried unique molecular identifiers. One entry per CDR3 protein, called by TCRdb with MiXCR from the PCR reads. Of about 770,000 distinct CDR3 sequences in the sample, around 46% were seen once. Overall study findings and caveats: Relative to controls, patients had several TRBV segments at higher frequency, with TRBV5-6, TRBV5-1 and TRBV20-1 among these.

The antigens for these receptors are not known. The sequencing input was blood. These TCRs come from a girl aged 5-17 years with multiple sclerosis.

This clonotype was seen at least ten times. J is TRBJ2-7 and V is TRBV20-1; TRBD2 agrees at 8 bases. The CDR3 loop spans 13 amino acids. Germline V gene sequence: CDR1 DFQATT, CDR2 SNEGSKA (reference sequence). The ends lost 8 bases at V and 0 bases at J; junction bases unmatched: 6. The DNA of the CDR3 is TGCAGTATCATAGCGGGAAACTCCTACGAGCAGTACTTC. Translation gives CSIIAGNSYEQYF.

The J gene is TRBJ2-7, the V gene TRBV28; no firm D call. The germline V and J ends were trimmed by 1 base and 1 base, with 11 bases remaining between them. Germline V gene data show CDR1 as MDHEN and CDR2 as SYDVKM. The CDR3 has 15 residues. The CDR3 nucleotides are TGTGCCAGCAGTTTATTCTCTAGTGGGTCCTACGAGCAGTACTTC. Amino acids: CASSLFSSGSYEQYF.

This clonotype was seen a few times. This sequence joins TRBV4-2 and TRBJ2-7; D tentatively fits TRBD1 or TRBD2 (5 bases each). The V gene's germline CDR1 is LGHNA and CDR2 YNFKEQ. The CDR3 is made up of 17 amino acids. V was cut by 0 bases and J by 2 bases, with 17 bases left in between. The CDR3 DNA reads TGTGCCAGCAGCCAAGATGGGGGTTCGGGGTTAGCCTACGAGCAGTACTTC. This sequence encodes CASSQDGGSGLAYEQYF.

The chain combines TRBV7-9 with TRBJ2-5, with D perhaps being TRBD1 or TRBD2 (5 bases each). Deletions cut 7 bases from V and 2 bases from J, with 20 bases between. Germline V CDR1 and CDR2: SEHNR, FQNEAQ (reference sequence). CDR3 length: 16 amino acids. The CDR3 loop reads CASKPTGTSRQETQYF. CDR3 nucleotides: TGTGCCAGCAAACCCACCGGGACCTCCCGTCAAGAGACCCAGTACTTC.

On this clonotype: Possible read error: a much larger clone is one base away. V usage is TRBV28 and J usage is TRBJ2-7; D is uncertain. The CDR3 is 12 residues long. CDR1 and CDR2 from the germline V gene are MDHEN and SYDVKM. CDR3 DNA: TGTGCCAGCAGTTTCGTTGGGTACGAGCGGTACTTC. Translated: CASSFVGYERYF.

V gene TRBV7-9 combines with J gene TRBJ2-7, with 10 bases that match TRBD2. Looked up from germline, CDR1 is SEHNR and CDR2 is FQNEAQ (reference sequence). V dropped 2 bases and J dropped 5; count of bases not matched to a gene: 3. The CDR3 contains 14 residues. For the CDR3, the DNA is TGTGCCAGCAGCTTACTAGCGGGAGTACACGAGCAGTACTTC. Its translation: CASSLLAGVHEQYF. The complete variable domain, with remaining parts taken from reference TRBV7-9 and TRBJ2-7, reads DTGVSQNPRHKITKRGQNVTFRCDPISEHNRLYWYRQTLGQGPEFLTYFQNEAQLEKSRLLSDRFSAERPKGSFSTLEIQRTEQGDSAMYLCASSLLAGVHEQYFGPGTRLTVT.

V and J are TRBV20-1 and TRBJ2-1; 9 bases map to TRBD1. Germline assignment: CDR1 DFQATT and CDR2 SNEGSKA (reference sequence). J gave up 9 bases and V 1 base, and 16 bases lay outside the gene matches. This CDR3 has 17 residues. Here the CDR3 reads CSARARELGQGKVEQFF. CDR3 DNA: TGCAGTGCTAGAGCGAGGGAGTTGGGACAGGGTAAGGTTGAGCAGTTCTTC.

This clonotype was observed once. The rearrangement links TRBV11-2 to TRBJ2-1; D gene unclear. CDR3 size: 16 residues. V was shortened by 1 base and J by 3 bases, with 13 bases between the two germline ends. Germline V gives CDR1 SGHAT, CDR2 FQNNGV. The DNA for the CDR3 is TGTGCCAGCAGCTTAGGGCGGACGGATCTCTACAATGAGCAGTTCTTC. Translating it yields CASSLGRTDLYNEQFF.

This clonotype was detected only a few times. The chain couples TRBV6-5 to TRBJ2-4, with D unclear. The J call may be wrong; the DNA end is better matched by TRBJ2-7. Germline CDR1 reads MNHEY; CDR2 reads SVGAGI. The CDR3 has 13 residues. CDR3 in DNA: TGTGCCAGCAGTTACGAACGTTTTGACGAGCAGTACTTC. This encodes CASSYERFDEQYF.

V gene TRBV5-1 combines with J gene TRBJ2-5; 9 bases are a match to TRBD1. The better agreement between TRBJ2-7 and the DNA end casts doubt on the J call. The germline V gene encodes CDR1 SGHRS and CDR2 YFSETQ. This CDR3 spans 16 amino acids. Here the CDR3 reads CASSPGGRDRAHEQYF. As DNA, the CDR3 is TGCGCCAGCAGCCCAGGCGGTCGGGACAGGGCCCACGAGCAGTACTTC.

The V call is TRBV14, the J call TRBJ2-5; 8 bases line up with TRBD2. The J call is uncertain, as TRBJ2-7 better fits the DNA end. The CDR3 length is 16 residues. Germline CDR1 is SGHDN and CDR2 is FVKESK. Here the CDR3 reads CASSPITSGRRDEQYF. The CDR3 nucleotides are TGTGCCAGCAGCCCCATTACAAGCGGGAGAAGGGACGAGCAGTACTTC.

The gene calls are TRBV27 and TRBJ2-3, with D unresolved. Germline lookup yields CDR1 MNHEY and CDR2 SMNVEV (reference sequence). This CDR3 has 12 amino acids. Trimming shortened V by 6 bases and J by 2 bases, and 6 bases separated the two germline ends. The CDR3 protein is CASSHFTDTQYF. The CDR3 DNA follows: TGTGCCAGCAGCCACTTCACAGATACGCAGTATTTT.

The V gene is TRBV6-1, the J gene TRBJ2-7, with TRBD2 identical over 9 bases. Per the germline V gene, CDR1 is MNHNS and CDR2 is SASEGT. This CDR3 is built from 18 residues. The ends lost 4 bases at V and 9 bases at J; junction bases unmatched: 22. CDR3: CASSGSLTPSGTPGVQYF. DNA for the CDR3: TGTGCCAGCAGTGGGTCGCTGACCCCTAGCGGGACCCCGGGGGTGCAGTACTTC.

This clonotype was seen a few times. The V call is TRBV7-2, the J call TRBJ2-4; D ambiguous. Germline V CDR1 and CDR2: SGHTA, FQGNSA. The CDR3 has 16 amino acids. The V and J ends lost 4 bases and 3 bases respectively, with 16 bases between them. The DNA for the CDR3 is TGTGCCAGCAGCTCAGTTGGGGTCTCTGGCAAAAACATTCAGTACTTC. Its protein is CASSSVGVSGKNIQYF.

The gene calls are TRBV28 and TRBJ2-1; no firm D call. The V and J ends lost 10 bases and 5 bases respectively, with 18 bases between them. This CDR3 has 14 amino acids. Germline-derived CDR1 and CDR2 are MDHEN and SYDVKM. CDR3: CATLPWGRNNEQFF. The DNA of the CDR3 is TGTGCCACACTCCCCTGGGGTCGTAACAATGAGCAGTTCTTC.

The V gene is TRBV12-3 or TRBV12-4, the J gene TRBJ2-7; 7 positions match TRBD1. This CDR3 contains 13 residues. The V gene end was trimmed by 6 bases and the J gene end by 2 bases; junction bases not matched to a gene: 4. The CDR3 here is CASRGDRPYEQYF. CDR3 coding DNA: TGTGCCAGCAGGGGGGACAGACCCTACGAGCAGTACTTC.

The chain recombines TRBV20-1 with TRBJ2-4; D remains ambiguous. The CDR3 has 16 residues. V shed 5 bases and J shed 9 bases, with 26 bases lying between them. Looked up from germline, CDR1 is DFQATT and CDR2 is SNEGSKA (reference sequence). CDR3 residues: CSAHKTLNSQKAIQYF. In DNA, the CDR3 is TGCAGTGCTCACAAGACTCTAAATAGCCAAAAAGCCATTCAGTACTTC.

V usage is TRBV7-3 and J usage is TRBJ2-2; D possibly corresponds to TRBD2 (5 bases). The CDR3 is 16 residues long. CDR1 and CDR2 (germline): SGHTA, FQGTGA. With 5 bases removed from V and 1 base from J, the gap between germline ends came to 14 bases. DNA for the CDR3: TGTGCCAGCAGCCCGCGGCTGAGCGGGAACACCGGGGAGCTGTTTTTT. The encoded protein is CASSPRLSGNTGELFF.

This chain joins TRBV9 and TRBJ1-6; no firm D call. The length of the CDR3 is 17 residues. Germline CDR1 reads SGDLS; CDR2 reads YYNGEE. V gave up 3 bases and J gave up 0 bases, with 13 bases separating them. This CDR3 reads CASSDDQGSSYNSPLHF. DNA for the CDR3: TGTGCCAGCAGCGACGATCAAGGGAGCTCCTATAATTCACCCCTCCACTTT.

This chain joins TRBV5-1 and TRBJ1-4; the match to TRBD1 covers 9 bases. Germline CDR1 SGHRS, CDR2 YFSETQ. The CDR3 has 15 amino acids. J lost 7 bases, V lost 5 bases, and 9 bases had no gene match. CDR3 protein: CASREPGQGSEKLFF. As DNA, the CDR3 is TGCGCCAGCAGGGAACCGGGACAGGGCAGTGAAAAACTGTTTTTT.

The chain recombines TRBV10-3 with TRBJ2-3; 13 bases fit TRBD2. Unmatched junction bases numbered 1, after V lost 2 bases and J lost 5 bases. The CDR3 is 15 residues long. Germline V gives CDR1 ENHRY, CDR2 SYGVKD. The CDR3 loop reads CAISEGLAGEDTQYF. CDR3 coding DNA: TGTGCCATCAGTGAGGGACTAGCGGGAGAAGATACGCAGTATTTT.

The rearrangement uses TRBV24-1 and TRBJ1-2; the D gene is possibly TRBD1 (5 bases). This CDR3 spans 12 amino acids. Germline V CDR1 and CDR2: KGHDR, SFDVKD. V dropped 7 bases and J dropped 0 bases, with 5 bases sitting between them. CDR3 amino acids: CATRGPNYGYTF. As DNA, the CDR3 is TGTGCCACCAGGGGACCTAACTATGGCTACACCTTC.

The chain joins TRBV5-1 to TRBJ1-2; a possible D gene is TRBD1 (5 bases). V lost 3 bases to trimming and J lost 3 bases, with 9 bases between them. Germline values: CDR1 SGHRS, CDR2 YFSETQ. The CDR3 is 13 residues long. The CDR3 DNA sequence: TGCGCCAGCAGCTCCGACAGCTACTATGGCTACACCTTC. Its protein product is CASSSDSYYGYTF.

The chain is built from TRBV10-3 and TRBJ2-7; D not resolved. Trimming shortened V by 0 bases and J by 3 bases, and 3 bases separated the two germline ends. The germline V gene encodes CDR1 ENHRY and CDR2 SYGVKD. CDR3 length: 12 amino acids. This CDR3 reads CAISESNYEQYF. The CDR3 nucleotides read TGTGCCATCAGTGAGTCGAACTACGAGCAGTACTTC.

This clonotype has just a few counts. The gene calls are TRBV6-2 or TRBV6-3 and TRBJ2-7; D is possibly TRBD1 (6 bases). CDR1 and CDR2 from the germline V gene are MNHEY and SVGEGT. Trimming cost V 0 bases and J 2 bases, with 14 bases left between them. This CDR3 contains 16 residues. CDR3 sequence (DNA): TGTGCCAGCAGTTACTCCCTGACAGGCTCACCCTACGAGCAGTACTTC. It encodes CASSYSLTGSPYEQYF.

The V and J genes are TRBV7-2 and TRBJ2-1, with D maybe TRBD2 (6 bases). Germline assignment: CDR1 SGHTA and CDR2 FQGNSA. Trimming took 1 base from V and 4 from J, leaving 14 bases between them. CDR3 length: 16 amino acids. The CDR3 coding sequence is TGTGCCAGCAGCTTAGGTCTCGGGAGAAATTACAATGAGCAGTTCTTC. Translated: CASSLGLGRNYNEQFF.